This TCR beta chain is drawn from a study of brain T cells in children with intractable seizures. Sequencing was limited to surgery cases with top T cell transcript signatures in brain tissue. Patients received at least one anti-epileptic drug before surgery. The V end lost 0 bases, the J end lost 0 bases, and 10 bases lay between the germline ends. The CDR3 has 16 residues. CDR1 LGHDT and CDR2 YNNKEL come from the germline V gene (reference sequence). Overall study results and limits: Clones missing pre-surgery may reflect undersampling of that blood sample.

About this clone: As yet, its antigen is unknown.

Sequenced by immunoSEQ multiplex PCR; TCRdb stores in-frame clones only, minus some. This table has over 95,000 clones, approximately 94% appearing once. The sequencing here drew on peripheral blood, taken at surgery. The source of this sequence is a boy younger than two with hemimegalencephaly and intractable seizures. The rearrangement joins TRBV3-1 (or the pseudogene TRBV3-2) to TRBJ2-3; the D gene is possibly TRBD1 (5 bases). The CDR3 nucleotides read TGTGCCAGCAGCCAAGAGGGCAGGGCCAGCACAGATACGCAGTATTTT. This gives the protein CASSQEGRASTDTQYF.